These 20 T cell receptor beta chains originate from one sample sequenced in a study of T cells in Graves' hyperthyroidism and ophthalmopathy. Researchers amplified the TCR beta CDR3 regions from RNA transcripts. HTBI primers were the set used in a first-round RT-PCR of the TCR CDR3. TCRdb passed the multiplex PCR reads through MiXCR, listing each CDR3 protein once. The sample shows 300,000 to 500,000 distinct CDR3 sequences, more than 12% of them seen only once. The sequencing sample was made of blood. The receptors were gathered from a man aged 50 to 59 with Graves' ophthalmopathy.

A remark on this clonotype: Germline and junction disagree at one end, which may indicate a read error. The chain recombines TRBV4-1 with TRBJ2-7; D is possibly TRBD2 (5 bases). Germline V gene sequence: CDR1 MGHRA, CDR2 YSYEKL. The CDR3 totals 13 residues. In DNA form, the CDR3 reads TGCGCCGGCAGCCAAGGAGGAGACTACGAGCAGTACTTC. This codes for CAGSQGGDYEQYF.

This chain uses TRBV7-9 with TRBJ2-1, with 10 nucleotides matching TRBD1. Germline V gene lookup returns CDR1 SEHNR and CDR2 FQNEAQ (reference sequence). The CDR3 runs 15 residues. V lost 6 bases to trimming and J lost 9 bases; unmatched junction nucleotides: 11. The chain's CDR3 is CASRHSGTGVVEQFF. The CDR3 DNA reads as TGTGCCAGCAGGCACTCTGGGACAGGGGTTGTTGAGCAGTTCTTC.

Ten or more counts support this clonotype. The V call is TRBV7-9, the J call TRBJ1-1; 8 bases fit TRBD1. Germline V gene sequence: CDR1 SEHNR, CDR2 FQNEAQ (reference sequence). With V trimmed by 3 bases and J by 3 bases, 3 bases remained unmatched. The CDR3 has 14 amino acids. CDR3 in amino acids: CASSFGQGDTEAFF. CDR3 nucleotide sequence: TGTGCCAGCAGCTTCGGACAGGGCGACACTGAAGCTTTCTTT.

This clonotype was observed at least ten times. V and J are TRBV6-1 and TRBJ1-5; D unresolved. CDR1 and CDR2 (germline): MNHNS, SASEGT. This CDR3 has 15 amino acids. Trimming stripped 2 bases from V and 7 bases from J, with 15 bases between. The CDR3 DNA follows: TGTGCCAGCAGTGAACTGACCGCGGGAGTGCAGCCCCAGCATTTT. This gives the protein CASSELTAGVQPQHF.

The chain carries TRBV2 and TRBJ2-1; 12 nucleotides match TRBD2. The length of the CDR3 is 17 residues. Germline CDR1 reads SNHLY; CDR2 reads FYNNEI. The V gene end was trimmed by 7 bases and the J gene end by 9 bases; junction bases not matched to a gene: 16. The CDR3 coding sequence is TGTGCCAGCAAGGATCGTCTAGCGGGAGGGCCACTCCTTGAGCAGTTCTTC. It codes for CASKDRLAGGPLLEQFF.

Concerning this clonotype: A much larger clone is a single base away; this may be a read error. The chain has TRBV3-1 and TRBJ2-4, with 9 nucleotides matching TRBD1. Germline lookup yields CDR1 LGHDT and CDR2 YNNKEL (reference sequence). The CDR3 is 16 residues long. The CDR3 DNA reads TGTGTCAGCAGCCGTAACCGGGACAGGGTGGCGAACATTCAGTACTTC. Translated: CVSSRNRDRVANIQYF.

In this sample, this clonotype turned up many times. V is TRBV20-1 and J is TRBJ2-1, with D perhaps TRBD1 or TRBD2 (5 bases each). The V gene lost 0 bases and the J gene lost 9 bases, with 15 bases spanning the gap. This CDR3 is 14 amino acids long. Per germline, CDR1 DFQATT and CDR2 SNEGSKA (reference sequence). CDR3 DNA: TGCAGTGCTAGAGATCTGAGTATCGGGACTGAGCAGTTCTTC. This translates into CSARDLSIGTEQFF.

This clonotype came up many times. The rearrangement links TRBV28 to TRBJ2-7; D gene ambiguous. CDR3 size: 12 residues. V was cut by 8 bases and J by 3 bases, with 11 bases left in between. Germline V gene data show CDR1 as MDHEN and CDR2 as SYDVKM. This CDR3 reads CASQDTHYEQYF. CDR3 sequence (DNA): TGTGCCAGCCAAGACACCCACTACGAGCAGTACTTC.

This clonotype was seen a single time. V and J are TRBV16 and TRBJ2-2; the D gene is possibly TRBD1 (5 bases). Germline V gives CDR1 KGHSY, CDR2 FQNENV. Deletions cut 3 bases from V and 4 bases from J, with 9 bases between. This CDR3 has 14 residues. CDR3 residues: CASSQSQGTGELFF. DNA for the CDR3: TGTGCCAGCAGCCAGTCTCAGGGCACCGGGGAGCTGTTTTTT.

V usage is TRBV18 and J usage is TRBJ1-3; unclear D gene. Germline V gene lookup returns CDR1 KGHSH and CDR2 LQKENI. V lost 3 bases and J 1 base, leaving 16 bases between the germline ends. The CDR3 totals 17 residues. CDR3 protein: CASSPVDAGISGNTIYF. The CDR3 nucleotides read TGTGCCAGCTCACCGGTGGACGCGGGGATTTCTGGAAACACCATATATTTT.

In its sample, this clonotype was seen many times. The chain is built from TRBV3-1 and TRBJ2-1, with D unclear. This CDR3 has 14 amino acids. Looked up from germline, CDR1 is LGHDT and CDR2 is YNNKEL (reference sequence). Between the trimmed V and J ends, which lost 4 bases and 4 bases, there was a span of 11 bases. This CDR3 reads CASSLMSGYNEQFF. The DNA of the CDR3 is TGTGCCAGCAGCCTCATGTCGGGTTACAATGAGCAGTTCTTC.

On this clonotype itself: This clone may be a read error of a much larger clone one base away. The chain joins TRBV20-1 to TRBJ1-2, with D unclear. The CDR3 extends over 14 amino acids. Trimming shortened V by 5 bases and J by 7 bases, and 20 bases separated the two germline ends. Germline-derived CDR1 and CDR2 are DFQATT and SNEGSKA (reference sequence). CDR3 sequence reads: CSAGVVGDLSGYTF. The CDR3 nucleotides read TGCAGTGCTGGGGTTGTTGGGGATTTGTCTGGCTACACCTTC.

The rearrangement uses TRBV5-1 and TRBJ2-2; 9 bases are a match to TRBD1. The germline CDR1 and CDR2 sequences are SGHRS and YFSETQ. J was trimmed by 5 bases and V by 7 bases; bases with no gene match: 0. There are 12 residues in the CDR3. The CDR3 sequence is CASGQGTGELFF. In DNA form, the CDR3 reads TGCGCCAGCGGACAGGGGACCGGGGAGCTGTTTTTT.

This clonotype occurred many times. The V and J genes are TRBV9 and TRBJ1-2; a possible D gene is TRBD1 (5 bases). This CDR3 contains 17 residues. In germline, CDR1 is SGDLS, CDR2 YYNGEE. With 1 base removed from V and 6 bases from J, the gap between germline ends came to 22 bases. CDR3 in DNA: TGTGCCAGCAGCGTAACCCCCGGTGCAGGGCTTGGGGATGGCTACACCTTC. As protein: CASSVTPGAGLGDGYTF.

This clonotype was found many times. V gene TRBV18 combines with J gene TRBJ1-5, with TRBD1 matching over 8 bases. The CDR3 extends over 16 amino acids. Germline-derived CDR1 and CDR2 are KGHSH and LQKENI. The ends lost 3 bases at V and 6 bases at J; junction bases unmatched: 10. The CDR3 DNA follows: TGTGCCAGCTCACCCGATATTAACAGGGGGTCTCAGCCCCAGCATTTT. It specifies CASSPDINRGSQPQHF.

This clonotype was seen at least ten times. The chain uses TRBV5-1 and TRBJ2-3, with D perhaps matching TRBD1 (5 bases). Trimming pared 4 bases from V and 6 bases from J, leaving 18 bases between. The CDR3 has 15 amino acids. Per the germline V gene, CDR1 is SGHRS and CDR2 is YFSETQ. Here the CDR3 reads CASSPQLTAPDTQYF. The CDR3 coding sequence is TGCGCCAGCAGCCCCCAACTGACAGCTCCGGATACGCAGTATTTT.

The J gene is TRBJ2-7, the V gene TRBV7-2; no definite D call. Per the germline V gene, CDR1 is SGHTA and CDR2 is FQGNSA. CDR3 length: 14 amino acids. V was pared by 4 bases and J by 6 bases, with 16 bases between. The CDR3 region has the DNA TGTGCCAGCAGCTCAGGATCTCCGAAAACCGAGCAGTACTTC. Its protein is CASSSGSPKTEQYF.

Many counts were recorded for this clonotype. The V gene is TRBV5-5, the J gene TRBJ2-1; 10 bases fit TRBD2. Germline CDR1 SGHKS, CDR2 YYEKEE (reference sequence). The CDR3 totals 16 residues. Germline trimming cut 3 bases from V and 0 bases from J; bases unmatched to any gene: 3. The CDR3 DNA sequence: TGTGCCAGCAGCTCTCGGACTAGCGGCTCCTACAATGAGCAGTTCTTC. Translation: CASSSRTSGSYNEQFF.

This clonotype was counted ten times or more. This sequence joins TRBV20-1 and TRBJ2-1; 10 positions match TRBD2. The junction had 5 bases not matched to a gene; V was cut back by 4 bases and J by 2 bases. The CDR3 contains 15 residues. Germline lookup yields CDR1 DFQATT and CDR2 SNEGSKA (reference sequence). The CDR3 sequence: CSANSLAGAYNEQFF. The DNA for the CDR3 is TGCAGTGCTAATTCCCTAGCGGGAGCCTACAATGAGCAGTTCTTC.

Many counts were recorded for this clonotype. The chain joins TRBV7-9 to TRBJ2-2, with D tentatively TRBD1 (5 bases). The CDR3 has 15 amino acids. Germline CDR1 is SEHNR and CDR2 is FQNEAQ (reference sequence). V shed 1 base and J shed 4 bases, with 10 bases lying between them. The CDR3 region is CASSLVERGTGELFF. The CDR3 bases are TGTGCCAGCAGCTTAGTTGAAAGGGGCACCGGGGAGCTGTTTTTT.